This T cell receptor (beta chain) was profiled in a study of blood T cell repertoires in COVID-19. Study in general: Some COVID-19 samples were acute and others convalescent; all came from the United States, Italy and Spain. T cells, B-cell-depleted T cells, or PBMCs provided the cDNA or gDNA that served as material.

V was trimmed by 4 bases and J by 1 base, leaving 8 bases between them. CDR1 is WSHSY and CDR2 is SAAADI in the germline V gene. This CDR3 has 13 amino acids. Original processing notes: Using reference gene primer amplification, nucleated cell counts were estimated. Some clones are missing from TCRdb's copy, which holds only in-frame ones; the method was immunoSEQ multiplex PCR. From that table come the V and J calls and clone size; the DNA was used to work out D and trimming. The sample includes about 98,000 clones, 82% of them seen just once. This clonotype was sampled from a man in his 70s with active or convalescent COVID-19. The specimen was peripheral blood. The chain joins TRBV10-2 to TRBJ2-7; possible D gene TRBD2, 5 bases. Written as DNA, the CDR3 is TGCGCCAGCAGTGGCAGGACTTCCTACGAGCAGTACTTC. Amino acid sequence: CASSGRTSYEQYF.